This T cell receptor (beta chain) was documented in a study of blood T cell repertoires in COVID-19. Study context: The study drew acute and convalescent COVID-19 samples from the United States, Italy and Spain.

The CDR3 runs to 13 residues. V lost 10 bases and J lost 2, with 14 bases in between. Germline V lookup: CDR1 MNHEY, CDR2 SVGAGI. In the authors' workflow: Scientists estimated how many nucleated cells there were by amplifying reference gene primers. Sequencing was performed with immunoSEQ multiplex PCR; in TCRdb, only in-frame clones are kept and a portion is missing. The D gene and trimming were derived from the DNA, and the V and J assignments and clone size from that table. This sample has around 160,000 clones, with 86% found just once. The sample consisted of peripheral blood. This clonotype originated in a young man with acute or convalescent COVID-19. This chain connects TRBV6-5 to TRBJ1-2; D might be TRBD1 (5 bases). The CDR3 DNA sequence: TGTGCCATTAGGGGTGCTTTCAACTATGGCTACACCTTC. This encodes CAIRGAFNYGYTF.